This TCR beta chain was observed in a study of graft-versus-host responses after intestinal transplantation. Overall study context: Recipients underwent multivisceral, liver-intestinal, or isolated intestinal transplants. Every transplant recipient was induced with anti-thymocyte globulin, then maintained on tacrolimus and steroids for 2 to 3 years.

With respect to this clone: Its antigen remains unknown. The junction and the germline gene differ at one end; a read error may be behind it.

Overall study findings and caveats: Detection of GvH clones occurred in recipient marrow, and some had their first appearance in ileum or blood. Some patients had graft-donor T cell macrochimerism, and their allografts showed high graft-versus-host to host-versus-graft clonal ratios.

This table comes from immunoSEQ multiplex PCR, and its TCRdb copy is limited to in-frame clones, with some not included. The sample records about 2,500 clones, 80% to 95% being singletons. The CDR3 has 15 residues. Germline V gene lookup returns CDR1 SGHVS and CDR2 FNYEAQ. This chain joins TRBV7-6 and TRBJ2-1; 10 positions match TRBD1. This clonotype originated in a human patient who received an intestinal transplant, so some T cells may come from the graft donor. Here the sequenced sample was PBMCs, taken less than 20 days after intestinal transplant. CDR3 region: CASSRGQGDYNERFF. The CDR3 DNA follows: TGTGCCAGCAGCCGCGGACAGGGGGACTACAATGAGCGGTTCTTC.